These 22 T cell receptor beta chains were sequenced from one sample in a study of shared clonotypes between healthy human individuals. The table came from immunoSEQ multiplex PCR; TCRdb's copy has only in-frame clones and leaves some out. The data show 2 million to 2.5 million clones, approximately 93% seen once. The specimen was naive CD4+ T cells from PBMCs. Specified subset: CD45RA+ positively selected. The receptors were sampled from a man aged 18 to 30 in good health. Some clones in this sample may be carry-over from other donors' samples.

The chain couples TRBV6-4 to TRBJ2-7, with D tentatively TRBD2 (5 bases). The CDR3 length is 14 residues. Per germline, CDR1 MRHNA and CDR2 SNTAGT. Trimming pared 0 bases from V and 3 bases from J, leaving 9 bases between. The CDR3 nucleotides read TGTGCCAGCAGTGACTCGAGCACTAGCTACGAGCAGTACTTC. Translation: CASSDSSTSYEQYF.

The V gene is TRBV7-3, the J gene TRBJ2-1; D uncertain. This CDR3 is 13 amino acids long. Between the trimmed V and J ends, which lost 4 bases and 5 bases, there was a span of 9 bases. The V gene's germline CDR1 is SGHTA and CDR2 FQGTGA. Here the CDR3 DNA reads TGTGCCAGCAGCTGGGCTCTGGACAATGAGCAGTTCTTC. Translated: CASSWALDNEQFF.

The chain is built from TRBV27 and TRBJ2-1, with D unclear. Germline assignment: CDR1 MNHEY and CDR2 SMNVEV (reference sequence). This CDR3 is 16 amino acids long. V gave up 3 bases and J gave up 4 bases, with 16 bases separating them. The DNA of the CDR3 is TGTGCCAGCAGTTTGATTAGAGCCCCCCCGTACAATGAGCAGTTCTTC. Its protein product is CASSLIRAPPYNEQFF.

This sequence joins TRBV6-5 and TRBJ2-5; no firm D call. Germline CDR1 and CDR2: MNHEY and SVGAGI. V dropped 2 bases and J dropped 1 base, with 8 bases sitting between them. The CDR3 spans 14 residues. The DNA for the CDR3 is TGTGCCAGCAGTTACGAATGGGGCCAAGAGACCCAGTACTTC. Protein: CASSYEWGQETQYF.

This rearrangement joins TRBV4-3 to TRBJ2-1; 12 positions agree with TRBD2. The V gene end was trimmed by 3 bases and the J gene end by 12 bases; junction bases not matched to a gene: 9. The CDR3 totals 15 residues. Looked up from germline, CDR1 is LGHNA and CDR2 is YSLEER. CDR3 in DNA: TGCGCCAGCAGCCACCCAAAGACTAGCGGGAGTGTGCAGTTCTTC. This translates into CASSHPKTSGSVQFF.

J is TRBJ1-1 and V is TRBV27; TRBD1 might be the D (5 bases). Per germline, CDR1 MNHEY and CDR2 SMNVEV (reference sequence). Trimming took 6 bases from V and 5 from J, leaving 22 bases between them. The CDR3 consists of 16 residues. The CDR3 reads CASRGRGGRGETEAFF. The CDR3 nucleotides are TGTGCCAGCAGGGGGAGGGGTGGGAGGGGAGAAACTGAAGCTTTCTTT.

The chain recombines TRBV5-1 with TRBJ2-7; D ambiguous. The CDR3 has 15 residues. Trimming shortened V by 1 base and J by 2 bases, and 13 bases separated the two germline ends. Germline CDR1 is SGHRS and CDR2 is YFSETQ. The CDR3 DNA reads TGCGCCAGCAGCTTGAAGCCAGACCTCCCCTACGAGCAGTACTTC. This encodes CASSLKPDLPYEQYF.

Only one count was recorded for this clone. V gene TRBV28 combines with J gene TRBJ1-5; 8 nucleotides line up with TRBD1. Unmatched junction bases numbered 7, after V lost 4 bases and J lost 2 bases. The germline CDR1 and CDR2 sequences are MDHEN and SYDVKM. This CDR3 is 16 amino acids long. DNA of the CDR3: TGTGCCAGCAGTTCCAGGGGGCGAGGGGGCAATCAGCCCCAGCATTTT. It encodes CASSSRGRGGNQPQHF.

The chain uses TRBV28 and TRBJ1-5; D call uncertain. There are 13 residues in the CDR3. V lost 9 bases to trimming and J lost 6 bases, with 15 bases between them. Looked up from germline, CDR1 is MDHEN and CDR2 is SYDVKM. The CDR3 nucleotides are TGTGCCAGTACAGCGCGGCTTCCTCAGCCCCAGCATTTT. Translation: CASTARLPQPQHF.

V and J are TRBV7-9 and TRBJ1-1; D is unclear. The germline V gene encodes CDR1 SEHNR and CDR2 FQNEAQ (reference sequence). Trimming left V 5 bases short and J 10 bases short, with 14 bases between. The CDR3 runs to 12 residues. CDR3 protein: CASSPQAGRAFF. CDR3 bases: TGTGCCAGCAGCCCCCAAGCAGGAAGAGCTTTCTTT. Full variable domain (remainder filled in from reference TRBV7-9 and TRBJ1-1): DTGVSQNPRHKITKRGQNVTFRCDPISEHNRLYWYRQTLGQGPEFLTYFQNEAQLEKSRLLSDRFSAERPKGSFSTLEIQRTEQGDSAMYLCASSPQAGRAFFGQGTRLTVV.

This clone was detected only once. The chain joins TRBV4-3 to TRBJ2-5, with 7 bases that match TRBD2. The CDR3 extends over 14 amino acids. CDR1 is LGHNA and CDR2 is YSLEER in the germline V gene. The junction had 8 bases not matched to a gene; V was cut back by 0 bases and J by 10 bases. CDR3 nucleotides: TGCGCCAGCAGCCAAGATCCTGCGGGCGGGGGCCAGTACTTC. Translated, it gives CASSQDPAGGGQYF.

The gene calls are TRBV7-9 and TRBJ1-5; 9 nucleotides match TRBD1. The trim removed 5 bases at V and 0 bases at J, leaving 2 bases unmatched. Germline V gene data show CDR1 as SEHNR and CDR2 as FQNEAQ (reference sequence). The CDR3 is made up of 15 amino acids. The CDR3 loop reads CASSRTGDSNQPQHF. The CDR3 DNA follows: TGTGCCAGCAGCAGGACAGGGGATAGCAATCAGCCCCAGCATTTT.

The chain employs TRBV7-8 and TRBJ2-2; unclear D gene. Looked up from germline, CDR1 is SGHVS and CDR2 is FQNEAQ. The CDR3 runs 12 residues. Between the trimmed V and J ends, which lost 2 bases and 6 bases, there was a span of 4 bases. The CDR3 sequence: CASSLTSGELFF. CDR3 coding DNA: TGTGCCAGCAGCTTAACCTCCGGGGAGCTGTTTTTT.

The genes are TRBV4-1 and TRBJ1-3; D perhaps matches TRBD1 (5 bases). Germline V CDR1 and CDR2: MGHRA, YSYEKL. V lost 4 bases to trimming and J lost 4 bases, with 14 bases between them. There are 15 residues in the CDR3. The CDR3 spells CASSPGFESGNTIYF. The CDR3 region has the DNA TGCGCCAGCAGCCCAGGGTTCGAGTCAGGAAACACCATATATTTT.

Details on this clone: The identical CDR3 is also encoded by other nucleotide sequences in the sample. The chain recombines TRBV6-6 with TRBJ2-7; the D is unclear. Germline lookup yields CDR1 MNHNY and CDR2 SVGAGI (reference sequence). The CDR3 covers 14 residues. V was clipped by 0 bases and J by 3 bases, with 9 bases between them. The CDR3 reads CASSYSTGLYEQYF. The CDR3 DNA reads TGTGCCAGCAGTTACTCGACGGGTCTCTACGAGCAGTACTTC.

The chain has TRBV7-8 and TRBJ1-5, with D uncertain. V lost 0 bases, J lost 6 bases, and 12 bases lay in between. The CDR3 runs to 15 residues. Germline lookup yields CDR1 SGHVS and CDR2 FQNEAQ. In DNA, the CDR3 is TGTGCCAGCAGCTTAGCCTTGGGGTATGGTCAGCCCCAGCATTTT. This gives the protein CASSLALGYGQPQHF.

The chain couples TRBV6-1 to TRBJ1-1; D may be TRBD1 (6 bases). Germline V gene data show CDR1 as MNHNS and CDR2 as SASEGT. The CDR3 contains 15 residues. V gave up 7 bases and J gave up 3 bases, with 18 bases separating them. The CDR3 reads CASTKRSRGDTEAFF. CDR3 bases: TGTGCCAGCACTAAACGGAGCAGGGGCGACACTGAAGCTTTCTTT.

The gene calls are TRBV28 and TRBJ2-7, with 9 positions matching TRBD1. This CDR3 contains 14 residues. Germline assignment: CDR1 MDHEN and CDR2 SYDVKM. V lost 6 bases to trimming and J lost 7 bases; unmatched junction nucleotides: 10. CDR3 sequence (DNA): TGTGCCAGCAGAGACCACGACGGACAGGGGGAGCAGTACTTC. It translates to CASRDHDGQGEQYF.

The chain employs TRBV5-1 and TRBJ1-1; D might be TRBD1 (6 bases). This CDR3 region has 14 residues. Germline V CDR1 and CDR2: SGHRS, YFSETQ. V lost 4 bases and J lost 1, with 11 bases in between. Here the CDR3 reads CASSQKQGNTEAFF. DNA of the CDR3: TGCGCCAGCAGCCAAAAACAGGGGAACACTGAAGCTTTCTTT.

The V call is TRBV5-8, the J call TRBJ1-3; unclear D gene. The CDR3 is 13 residues long. Between the trimmed V and J ends, which lost 0 bases and 5 bases, there was a span of 6 bases. The germline gives CDR1 SGHTS, CDR2 YDEGEE. For the CDR3, the DNA is TGTGCCAGCAGCTTGGTTTTAAGAAACACCATATATTTT. Translating gives CASSLVLRNTIYF. Based on the CDR3 plus reference TRBV5-8 and TRBJ1-3, the full variable domain is EAGVTQSPTHLIKTRGQQATLRCSPISGHTSVYWYQQALGLGLQFLLWYDEGEERNRGNFPPRFSGRQFPNYSSELNVNALELEDSALYLCASSLVLRNTIYFGEGSWLTVV.

V usage is TRBV5-4 and J usage is TRBJ1-1; 7 positions agree with TRBD1. J lost 14 bases, V lost 4 bases, and 14 bases had no gene match. CDR1 and CDR2 (germline): SGHNT, YYREEE (reference sequence). The CDR3 sequence is 13 residues long. The CDR3 DNA is TGTGCCAGCAGCGGACACCCGGGACAGCTCACCTTCTTT. Translating it yields CASSGHPGQLTFF. Drawing the rest from reference TRBV5-4 and TRBJ1-1, the complete variable domain is ETGVTQSPTHLIKTRGQQVTLRCSSQSGHNTVSWYQQALGQGPQFIFQYYREEENGRGNFPPRFSGLQFPNYSSELNVNALELDDSALYLCASSGHPGQLTFFGQGTRLTVV.

The chain combines TRBV18 with TRBJ1-3; D gene uncertain. This CDR3 contains 14 residues. Germline V gene sequence: CDR1 KGHSH, CDR2 LQKENI. Trimming took 4 bases from V and 2 from J, leaving 9 bases between them. The CDR3 region is CASSQGPPGNTIYF. The DNA of the CDR3 is TGTGCCAGCTCACAGGGCCCGCCTGGAAACACCATATATTTT.